These T cell receptor beta chains were read from a single sample in a study of identifying expanded T cells in peripheral blood. The protocol was immunoSEQ multiplex PCR, while the TCRdb copy is restricted to in-frame clones and leaves out a portion. Of 100,000 or so clones listed, around 89% are singletons. The sequencing input was blood. The source of these receptors is a person aged 18 to 70 in good health. CDR3s include the opening cysteine and the closing phenylalanine or tryptophan. D genes are given only for firm matches. Some rows mark clone size as missing; the rest say once, few, many or name a class of expanded clone.

cdr3_aa cdr3_nt d_call clone_size cdr3_length j_call v_call
CASSQGGQRTGGTEAFF TGCGCCAGCAGCCAAGGAGGGCAAAGGACAGGGGGGACTGAAGCTTTCTTT TRBD1 . 17 TRBJ1-1 TRBV4-3
CASSQDRTGGTVYGYTF TGCGCCAGCAGCCAAGATAGAACAGGGGGGACAGTTTATGGCTACACCTTC TRBD1 once 17 TRBJ1-2 TRBV4-3
CASSQEADQPQHF TGTGCCAGCAGCCAAGAGGCTGATCAGCCCCAGCATTTT . few 13 TRBJ1-5 TRBV4-2
CASTNPANYGYTF TGTGCCAGCACCAACCCCGCTAACTATGGCTACACCTTC . . 13 TRBJ1-2 TRBV6-5
CASRPGGGYNEQFF TGTGCCAGCAGGCCGGGGGGGGGCTACAATGAGCAGTTCTTC TRBD2 . 14 TRBJ2-1 TRBV7-2
CASSTQGGGAQETQYF TGTGCCAGCAGCACTCAGGGCGGGGGGGCCCAAGAGACCCAGTACTTC TRBD2 . 16 TRBJ2-5 TRBV7-2
CASSLAVLAGGTDTQYF TGTGCCAGCAGCTTAGCGGTTCTAGCGGGGGGAACAGATACGCAGTATTTT TRBD2 . 17 TRBJ2-3 TRBV7-9
CAWIPGPNLYGYTF TGTGCCTGGATTCCCGGGCCCAACCTTTATGGCTACACCTTC . . 14 TRBJ1-2 TRBV30
CAITRQVPAYGYTF TGTGCCATCACCCGACAGGTCCCTGCCTATGGCTACACCTTC . . 14 TRBJ1-2 TRBV10-3
CASSVDTGGRSYTF TGTGCCAGCAGCGTAGACACAGGGGGCCGCAGCTACACCTTC TRBD1 . 14 TRBJ1-2 TRBV9
CASGSVLYEQYF TGTGCCAGCGGATCCGTCTTATACGAGCAGTACTTC . once 12 TRBJ2-7 TRBV2
CASSQDPGGQRISPLHF TGCGCCAGCAGCCAAGATCCAGGGGGGCAGAGAATTTCACCCCTCCACTTT TRBD1 . 17 TRBJ1-6 TRBV4-3
CASGIWDSQETQYF TGTGCCAGCGGTATATGGGACAGTCAAGAGACCCAGTACTTC TRBD1 . 14 TRBJ2-5 TRBV28
CASSQDTSLASYEQYF TGCGCCAGCAGCCAAGATACATCTCTGGCCTCCTACGAGCAGTACTTC . . 16 TRBJ2-7 TRBV4-3
CASSLGGVQTETQYF TGTGCCAGCAGCTTAGGAGGGGTTCAAACAGAGACCCAGTACTTC . once 15 TRBJ2-5 TRBV7-2
CSARDQLVQFF TGCAGTGCTAGAGATCAGCTCGTGCAGTTCTTC . . 11 TRBJ2-1 TRBV20-1
CASSYDLDTQYF TGCGCCAGCAGCTACGACCTGGATACGCAGTATTTT . . 12 TRBJ2-3 TRBV5-1
CASSAQGPMGGYTF TGTGCCAGCAGTGCGCAGGGCCCCATGGGTGGCTACACCTTC . . 14 TRBJ1-2 TRBV2
CASSYGRMQPQHF TGTGCCAGCAGTTACGGAAGGATGCAACCCCAGCATTTT . . 13 TRBJ1-5 TRBV6-6
CASSYWQNTEAFF TGTGCCAGCAGTTACTGGCAGAACACTGAAGCTTTCTTT . . 13 TRBJ1-1 TRBV6-6